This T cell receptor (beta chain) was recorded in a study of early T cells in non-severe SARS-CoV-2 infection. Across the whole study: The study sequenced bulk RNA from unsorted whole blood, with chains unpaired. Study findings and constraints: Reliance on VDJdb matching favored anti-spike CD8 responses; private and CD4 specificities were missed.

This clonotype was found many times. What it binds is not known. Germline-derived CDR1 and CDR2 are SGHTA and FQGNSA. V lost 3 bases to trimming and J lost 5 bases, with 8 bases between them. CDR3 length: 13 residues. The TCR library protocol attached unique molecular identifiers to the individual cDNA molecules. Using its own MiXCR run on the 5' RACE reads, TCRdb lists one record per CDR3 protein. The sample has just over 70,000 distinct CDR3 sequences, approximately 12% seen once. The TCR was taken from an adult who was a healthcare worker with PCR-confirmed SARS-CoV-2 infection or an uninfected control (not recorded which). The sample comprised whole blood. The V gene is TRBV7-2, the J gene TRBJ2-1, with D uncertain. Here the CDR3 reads CASSFKRNNEQFF. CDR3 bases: TGTGCCAGCAGCTTTAAAAGGAACAATGAGCAGTTCTTC.